This T cell receptor beta chain was observed in a study of T cell responses to AZD1222 COVID-19 vaccine. To note about this clone: As yet, its antigen is unknown.

Study-level results: Following two doses of AZD1222, Spike-specific TCR breadth and depth rose. Clonal diversity may have been underestimated, and the donors were mostly white British, with more females than males.

TCRdb's copy holds only in-frame clones and misses some; the assay was immunoSEQ multiplex PCR. The sample carries 90,000 to 150,000 clones, approximately 90% recorded once. The sequence was collected from an adult in good health. The source was peripheral blood, collected on day 0 of AZD1222 vaccination.

CDR3 region: CASITAGSGGYTF. CDR3 in DNA: TGTGCCAGCATAACGGCGGGTTCCGGCGGCTACACCTTC. This chain links TRBV12-3 or TRBV12-4 with TRBJ1-2; D call uncertain. The CDR3 covers 13 residues. Trimming cost V 7 bases and J 8 bases, with 17 bases left between them.